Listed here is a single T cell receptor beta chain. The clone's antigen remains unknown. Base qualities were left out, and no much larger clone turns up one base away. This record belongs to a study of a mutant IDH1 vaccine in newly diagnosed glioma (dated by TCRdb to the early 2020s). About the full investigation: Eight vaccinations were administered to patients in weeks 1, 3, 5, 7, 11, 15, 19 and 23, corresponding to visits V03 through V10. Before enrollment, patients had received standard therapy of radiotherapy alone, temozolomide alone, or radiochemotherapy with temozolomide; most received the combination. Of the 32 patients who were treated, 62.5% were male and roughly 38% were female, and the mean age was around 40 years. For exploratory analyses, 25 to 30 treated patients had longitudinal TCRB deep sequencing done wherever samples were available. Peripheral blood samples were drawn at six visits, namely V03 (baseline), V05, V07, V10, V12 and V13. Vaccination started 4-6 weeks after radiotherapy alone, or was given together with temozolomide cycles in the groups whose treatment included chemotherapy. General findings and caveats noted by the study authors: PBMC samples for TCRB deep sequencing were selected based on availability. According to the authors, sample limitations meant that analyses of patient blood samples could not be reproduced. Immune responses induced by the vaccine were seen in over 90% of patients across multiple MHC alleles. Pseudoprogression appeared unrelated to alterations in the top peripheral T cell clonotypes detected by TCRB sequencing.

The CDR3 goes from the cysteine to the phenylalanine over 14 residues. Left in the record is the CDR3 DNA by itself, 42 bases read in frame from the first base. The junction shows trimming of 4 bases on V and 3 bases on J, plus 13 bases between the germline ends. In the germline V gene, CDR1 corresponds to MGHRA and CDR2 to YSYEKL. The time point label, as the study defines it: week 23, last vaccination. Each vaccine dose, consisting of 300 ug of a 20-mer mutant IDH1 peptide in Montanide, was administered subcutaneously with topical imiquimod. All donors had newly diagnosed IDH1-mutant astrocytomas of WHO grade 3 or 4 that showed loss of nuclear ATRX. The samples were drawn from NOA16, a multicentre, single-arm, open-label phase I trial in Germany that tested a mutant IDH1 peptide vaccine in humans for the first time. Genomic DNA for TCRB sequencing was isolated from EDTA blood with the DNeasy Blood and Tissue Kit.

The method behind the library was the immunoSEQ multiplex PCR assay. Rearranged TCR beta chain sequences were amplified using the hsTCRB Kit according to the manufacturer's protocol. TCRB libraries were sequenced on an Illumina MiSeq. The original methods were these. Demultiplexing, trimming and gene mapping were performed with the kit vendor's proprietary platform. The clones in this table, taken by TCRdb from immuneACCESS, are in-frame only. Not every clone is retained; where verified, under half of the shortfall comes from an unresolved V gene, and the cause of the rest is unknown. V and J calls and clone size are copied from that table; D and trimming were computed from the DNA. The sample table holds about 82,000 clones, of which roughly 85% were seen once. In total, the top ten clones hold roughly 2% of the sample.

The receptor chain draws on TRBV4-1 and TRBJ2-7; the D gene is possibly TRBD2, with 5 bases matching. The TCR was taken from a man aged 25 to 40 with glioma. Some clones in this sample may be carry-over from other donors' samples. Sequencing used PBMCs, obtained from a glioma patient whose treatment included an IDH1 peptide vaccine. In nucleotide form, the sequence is TGCGCCAGCAGCCCCAGGACTGACCTCTACGAGCAGTACTTC. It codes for CASSPRTDLYEQYF.